The 32 T cell receptor beta chains below all came from one sample that was sequenced in a study of T cells after yellow fever vaccination. MiXCR was run by TCRdb on the 5' RACE reads, yielding one entry per CDR3 protein. The sample yields under 250,000 distinct CDR3 sequences, 6.5% to 8.5% seen once. The specimen comprised CD4+ T cells sorted from PBMCs, sampled 15 days after the yellow fever booster vaccination. These TCRs come from a man aged 25 to 45 who received the YFV17D yellow fever vaccine.

This rearrangement joins TRBV7-3 to TRBJ2-1; 8 bases fit TRBD1. From germline, CDR1 is SGHTA and CDR2 FQGTGA. CDR3 size: 15 residues. V was clipped by 1 base and J by 3 bases; unmatched bases: 2. The CDR3: CASSLNRGVYNEQFF. The CDR3 nucleotides read TGTGCCAGCAGCTTAAACAGGGGGGTCTACAATGAGCAGTTCTTC.

The chain links TRBV19 to TRBJ2-1; TRBD2 agrees at 12 bases. The J segment lost 8 bases and the V segment lost 4 bases, leaving 15 bases of the junction unmatched. CDR1 is LNHDA, CDR2 SQIVND, per germline (reference sequence). CDR3 size: 18 residues. CDR3 in DNA: TGTGCCAGTAGTAAAACTAGCGGGAGGTCCACTAGACGGGATGAGCAGTTCTTC. Its translation is CASSKTSGRSTRRDEQFF.

This clonotype was detected many times. This sequence joins TRBV7-9 and TRBJ2-7; TRBD2 agrees at 7 bases. The CDR3 spans 12 residues. Germline V lookup: CDR1 SEHNR, CDR2 FQNEAQ (reference sequence). V trimming: 8 bases; J trimming: 4 bases; junction bases outside the gene matches: 5. In nucleotides, the CDR3 is TGTGCCAGCGGCGGGAGATCTTACGAGCAGTACTTC. It specifies CASGGRSYEQYF. The variable domain in full, with the rest retrieved from reference TRBV7-9 and TRBJ2-7, is DTGVSQNPRHKITKRGQNVTFRCDPISEHNRLYWYRQTLGQGPEFLTYFQNEAQLEKSRLLSDRFSAERPKGSFSTLEIQRTEQGDSAMYLCASGGRSYEQYFGPGTRLTVT.

This clonotype has at least ten counts. Here the CDR3 reads CSARGTSRSYEQYF. The CDR3 DNA is TGCAGTGCTAGAGGGACTAGTCGCTCCTACGAGCAGTACTTC. J is TRBJ2-7 and V is TRBV20-1; 7 bases fit TRBD2. Germline lookup yields CDR1 DFQATT and CDR2 SNEGSKA (reference sequence). The CDR3 is 14 residues long. With V trimmed by 1 base and J by 0 bases, 3 bases remained unmatched.

This clonotype was seen a few times. This chain uses TRBV5-1 with TRBJ1-4; weak D call: TRBD1 (6 bases). CDR3 length: 15 residues. V was clipped by 1 base and J by 5 bases, with 12 bases between them. Germline V lookup: CDR1 SGHRS, CDR2 YFSETQ. The CDR3 protein is CASSLRGQLNEKLFF. For the CDR3, the DNA is TGCGCCAGCAGCTTGCGTGGACAGCTCAATGAAAAACTGTTTTTT.

The chain uses TRBV7-2 and TRBJ2-2, with TRBD1 matching over 7 bases. The CDR3 runs 16 residues. The V and J ends lost 1 base and 4 bases, in that order; junction bases with no gene match: 6. Germline lookup yields CDR1 SGHTA and CDR2 FQGNSA. This CDR3 reads CASSLGSGGSTGELFF. CDR3 sequence (DNA): TGTGCCAGCAGCTTAGGGTCAGGGGGTAGCACCGGGGAGCTGTTTTTT.

The chain employs TRBV24-1 and TRBJ2-2; 11 nucleotides line up with TRBD2. J gave up 1 base and V 4 bases, and 4 bases lay outside the gene matches. This CDR3 has 17 amino acids. Germline assignment: CDR1 KGHDR and CDR2 SFDVKD. The CDR3 sequence is CATSDRGLAGNTGELFF. The CDR3, as DNA: TGTGCCACCAGTGACCGCGGACTAGCGGGGAACACCGGGGAGCTGTTTTTT.

This clonotype occurred many times. The V call is TRBV20-1, the J call TRBJ2-7; 7 nucleotides align to TRBD1. Germline loops: CDR1 DFQATT, CDR2 SNEGSKA (reference sequence). V dropped 3 bases and J dropped 3; count of bases not matched to a gene: 5. This CDR3 has 13 residues. CDR3 sequence (DNA): TGCAGTGCTAGGCCAGGGGGAAGCTACGAGCAGTACTTC. This encodes CSARPGGSYEQYF.

This chain connects TRBV6-2 or TRBV6-3 to TRBJ2-7, with D possibly matching TRBD2 (6 bases). Germline CDR1 MNHEY, CDR2 SVGEGT. V dropped 8 bases and J dropped 4 bases, with 21 bases sitting between them. The CDR3 runs 15 residues. The CDR3 nucleotides are TGTGCCAGCCATGCCCCGGGGGAACTGGGATACGAGCAGTACTTC. Translating gives CASHAPGELGYEQYF.

V is TRBV15 and J is TRBJ1-1; 7 nucleotides agree with TRBD1. The CDR3 consists of 17 residues. The J segment lost 0 bases and the V segment lost 0 bases, leaving 7 bases of the junction unmatched. Germline V gene data show CDR1 as LNHNV and CDR2 as YYDKDF (reference sequence). The CDR3 bases are TGTGCCACCAGCAGAGAAACATACAGGGGATTGAACACTGAAGCTTTCTTT. Translated, it gives CATSRETYRGLNTEAFF.

The table lists this clonotype with a few counts. This chain uses TRBV7-9 with TRBJ2-1, with 9 bases aligning to TRBD2. V was pared by 5 bases and J by 7 bases, with 6 bases of the junction left unmatched. This CDR3 region has 14 residues. Germline CDR1 is SEHNR and CDR2 is FQNEAQ (reference sequence). CDR3 sequence (DNA): TGTGCCAGCAGCCAACCTAGCGGGGCAAATGAGCAGTTCTTC. It is translated as CASSQPSGANEQFF.

This clonotype has just a few counts. This sequence joins TRBV7-8 and TRBJ2-6, with no clear D. Trimming took 6 bases from V and 2 from J, leaving 17 bases between them. The CDR3 is made up of 17 amino acids. Germline CDR1 reads SGHVS; CDR2 reads FQNEAQ. The DNA of the CDR3 is TGTGCCAGCAGGAAAATTTCGAGAACCCCTGGGGCCAACGTCCTGACTTTC. Encoded protein: CASRKISRTPGANVLTF.

This clonotype was detected only a few times. The rearrangement uses TRBV7-2 and TRBJ2-3, with TRBD2 matching 12 bases. The CDR3 spans 14 residues. Germline V CDR1 and CDR2: SGHTA, FQGNSA. V lost 4 bases, J lost 5 bases, and 1 base stayed unmatched. The CDR3 loop reads CASSWGLAGDTQYF. The CDR3 DNA follows: TGTGCCAGCAGCTGGGGACTAGCGGGAGATACGCAGTATTTT.

The CDR3 DNA sequence: TGTGCCAGCAGCCCCGCGGGACTAGCGGGAACCAATGAGCAGTTCTTC. Its translation: CASSPAGLAGTNEQFF. This chain joins TRBV7-9 and TRBJ2-1, with TRBD2 matching 13 bases. The germline V gene encodes CDR1 SEHNR and CDR2 FQNEAQ (reference sequence). This CDR3 region has 16 residues. V shed 5 bases and J 6 bases; nucleotides not matched to a gene: 7.

V is TRBV11-2 and J is TRBJ2-1, with D unresolved. Between the trimmed V and J ends, which lost 3 bases and 12 bases, there was a span of 18 bases. This CDR3 has 14 residues. The germline V gene encodes CDR1 SGHAT and CDR2 FQNNGV. The CDR3 sequence: CASSFLARPARQFF. CDR3 DNA: TGTGCCAGCAGCTTTTTAGCCCGACCGGCCCGGCAGTTCTTC.

This clonotype was seen repeatedly, ten times or more. This chain uses TRBV12-3 or TRBV12-4 with TRBJ1-5; TRBD1 aligns across 9 bases. V was clipped by 5 bases and J by 4 bases; unmatched bases: 9. The length of the CDR3 is 16 residues. The CDR3 reads CASSPRGTGRNQPQHF. The DNA of the CDR3 is TGTGCCAGCAGTCCCAGGGGGACAGGGCGGAATCAGCCCCAGCATTTT.

This clonotype was detected only once. The junction and the germline gene differ at one end; a read error may be behind it. This chain links TRBV4-1 with TRBJ2-3; TRBD2 matches 8 bases. Looked up from germline, CDR1 is MGHRA and CDR2 is YSYEKL. The CDR3 totals 14 residues. In DNA, the CDR3 is TGTGCCAGCAGCCCTGGACTAGCTCCAGATACGCAGTATTTT. Translation gives CASSPGLAPDTQYF.

Many counts were recorded for this clonotype. This chain joins TRBV7-9 and TRBJ2-7; 7 bases are a match to TRBD1. The V and J ends lost 3 bases and 5 bases, in that order; junction bases with no gene match: 7. Germline-derived CDR1 and CDR2 are SEHNR and FQNEAQ (reference sequence). This CDR3 contains 14 residues. Here the CDR3 reads CASSLGTAGDEQYF. In DNA form, the CDR3 reads TGTGCCAGCAGCTTGGGGACAGCTGGCGACGAGCAGTACTTC.

This clonotype was observed many times. The chain is built from TRBV11-2 and TRBJ2-3; 9 positions agree with TRBD1. V shed 5 bases, J shed 4 bases, and the junction held 10 bases outside the gene matches. Germline loops: CDR1 SGHAT, CDR2 FQNNGV. The CDR3 runs to 16 residues. CDR3 in amino acids: CASSPGTGRRPDTQYF. The CDR3 DNA follows: TGTGCCAGCAGCCCGGGGACAGGGAGACGGCCAGATACGCAGTATTTT.

This clonotype was seen a handful of times. This chain joins TRBV29-1 and TRBJ2-5, with a possible D match to TRBD1 (6 bases). V was clipped by 5 bases and J by 5 bases, with 18 bases between them. CDR3 length: 14 residues. In germline, CDR1 is SQVTM, CDR2 ANQGSEA. CDR3 in amino acids: CSVSPNRQAETQYF. In DNA form, the CDR3 reads TGCAGCGTTTCCCCTAACCGACAGGCGGAGACCCAGTACTTC.

The genes are TRBV7-2 and TRBJ2-6, with TRBD1 as a possible D gene (8 bases). CDR3 length: 16 residues. Trimming pared 4 bases from V and 2 bases from J, leaving 12 bases between. Germline lookup yields CDR1 SGHTA and CDR2 FQGNSA. The CDR3 DNA follows: TGTGCCAGCAGCTCTACAGGGGGGGCTGGGGCCAACGTCCTGACTTTC. Protein product: CASSSTGGAGANVLTF.

This clonotype was picked up a small number of times. This sequence joins TRBV20-1 and TRBJ2-1, with TRBD2 as a possible D gene (7 bases). This CDR3 region has 15 residues. Trimming left V 3 bases short and J 7 bases short, with 19 bases between. Germline CDR1 is DFQATT and CDR2 is SNEGSKA (reference sequence). This CDR3 is CSASRGGGGVNEQFF. The CDR3 DNA sequence: TGCAGTGCTAGCCGCGGGGGCGGGGGTGTAAATGAGCAGTTCTTC.

Notes on this clonotype: This may come from a read error, since a much larger clone is one base off. The chain recombines TRBV5-1 with TRBJ2-3; 8 bases match TRBD2. The junction had 14 bases not matched to a gene; V was cut back by 4 bases and J by 7 bases. Germline V gene sequence: CDR1 SGHRS, CDR2 YFSETQ. The CDR3 covers 16 residues. As DNA, the CDR3 is TGCGCCAGCAGCCTCGGGCCGGGAGGGGCGGTTCATACGCAGTATTTT. Translation: CASSLGPGGAVHTQYF.

This clonotype was detected ten times or more. J is TRBJ2-1 and V is TRBV11-2, with 9 bases lining up with TRBD2. The CDR3 extends over 15 amino acids. Per germline, CDR1 SGHAT and CDR2 FQNNGV. The V and J ends lost 2 bases and 9 bases, in that order; junction bases with no gene match: 8. CDR3 sequence reads: CASSLIVSGRREQFF. The CDR3 nucleotides read TGTGCCAGCAGCTTAATCGTAAGCGGGAGGCGTGAGCAGTTCTTC.

This clonotype was seen a few times. The rearrangement uses TRBV19 and TRBJ2-5; 12 nucleotides match TRBD2. Germline CDR1 reads LNHDA; CDR2 reads SQIVND (reference sequence). V was pared by 3 bases and J by 6 bases, with 5 bases of the junction left unmatched. The CDR3 is 15 amino acids. Written as DNA, the CDR3 is TGTGCCAGTAGTATCGGACTAGCGGGAATAAAGACCCAGTACTTC. This sequence encodes CASSIGLAGIKTQYF.

The rearrangement uses TRBV7-2 and TRBJ2-5, with 8 bases that match TRBD2. The junction had 18 bases not matched to a gene; V was cut back by 5 bases and J by 1 base. CDR1 SGHTA and CDR2 FQGNSA come from the germline V gene. This CDR3 comprises 19 residues. The CDR3 protein is CASSHSAWTSRPLQETQYF. The CDR3 nucleotides are TGTGCCAGCAGCCATAGCGCGTGGACTAGCAGACCGCTCCAAGAGACCCAGTACTTC.

The chain links TRBV6-2 or TRBV6-3 to TRBJ2-3; 12 bases agree with TRBD2. Germline V lookup: CDR1 MNHEY, CDR2 SVGEGT. J lost 7 bases, V lost 5 bases, and 7 bases had no gene match. The CDR3 totals 15 residues. Written as DNA, the CDR3 is TGTGCCAGCAGTACCGGACTAGCGGGAATGTATACGCAGTATTTT. The encoded protein is CASSTGLAGMYTQYF.

V and J are TRBV5-5 and TRBJ1-2; 10 nucleotides line up with TRBD1. CDR3 size: 14 residues. The V gene's germline CDR1 is SGHKS and CDR2 YYEKEE (reference sequence). V shed 4 bases and J 6 bases; nucleotides not matched to a gene: 6. The CDR3 reads CASSTTGGANGYTF. CDR3 sequence (DNA): TGTGCCAGCAGCACGACAGGGGGCGCGAATGGCTACACCTTC.

The sample holds many counts of this clonotype. CDR3 residues: CASSPELNSYEQYF. DNA for the CDR3: TGTGCCAGCTCACCAGAGTTAAACTCCTACGAGCAGTACTTC. The genes are TRBV18 and TRBJ2-7; D remains unclear. Germline V gene sequence: CDR1 KGHSH, CDR2 LQKENI. This CDR3 spans 14 amino acids. The V gene lost 2 bases and the J gene lost 0 bases, with 8 bases spanning the gap.

This clonotype was seen ten or more times. A read error is likely, as this CDR3 ends without the conserved phenylalanine or tryptophan. The limits of the CDR3 on the DNA are not certain, so only TCRdb's listed CDR3 is given. The J gene is TRBJ2-1, the V gene TRBV6-2 or TRBV6-3; the DNA was not used to check the table's D call, TRBD2. Ends included, the CDR3 has 8 residues. Germline CDR1 reads MNHEY; CDR2 reads SVGEGT. The CDR3 sequence is CASPQSAI.

This clonotype occurred many times. The V call is TRBV20-1, the J call TRBJ2-1; no reliable D call. This CDR3 has 11 amino acids. The germline V and J ends were trimmed by 3 bases and 11 bases, with 11 bases remaining between them. Germline V gene sequence: CDR1 DFQATT, CDR2 SNEGSKA (reference sequence). As DNA, the CDR3 is TGCAGTGCTAGTAGGAGAAGGAAGCAGTTCTTC. Protein product: CSASRRRKQFF.

This clonotype turned up a few times. The rearrangement links TRBV5-1 to TRBJ2-7, with D perhaps TRBD2 (5 bases). V was cut by 3 bases and J by 3 bases, with 10 bases left in between. Germline-derived CDR1 and CDR2 are SGHRS and YFSETQ. The CDR3 runs 13 residues. The CDR3 DNA sequence: TGCGCCAGCAGCTCGAGAGAGGGCTACGAGCAGTACTTC. Amino acids: CASSSREGYEQYF.